This TCR beta chain was sequenced in a study of blood T cells in healthy people across ages. Across the study: Researchers report that template switching captured about one barcoded beta molecule per two T cells. Points from the study as a whole: There was a strong correlation between TCR beta diversity and naive T cell percentage. Lack of knowledge of donor CMV status possibly confounded expanded clonotype changes.

This clonotype was detected a few times. What it binds is not known. CDR1 and CDR2 (germline): DFQATT, SNEGSKA (reference sequence). Trimming cost V 8 bases and J 5 bases, with 18 bases left between them. There are 13 residues in the CDR3. A second PCR of roughly 7 to 11 cycles used a sample-barcoded 5' primer and a J-beta primer mix. MiXCR, applied by TCRdb to the 5' RACE reads, yields one record per CDR3 protein. Among some 940,000 distinct CDR3 sequences listed, about 27% were seen once. These same records also appear under a second study, on T cells of mothers and their children.

V is TRBV20-1 and J is TRBJ1-1, with D possibly being TRBD1 (5 bases). Sequenced input: blood. This TCR was recovered from a woman between 40 and 55 years old in good health. Written as DNA, the CDR3 is TGCAGTTTCTTCCCTGGGACCGCAACTGAAGCTTTCTTT. It is translated as CSFFPGTATEAFF.